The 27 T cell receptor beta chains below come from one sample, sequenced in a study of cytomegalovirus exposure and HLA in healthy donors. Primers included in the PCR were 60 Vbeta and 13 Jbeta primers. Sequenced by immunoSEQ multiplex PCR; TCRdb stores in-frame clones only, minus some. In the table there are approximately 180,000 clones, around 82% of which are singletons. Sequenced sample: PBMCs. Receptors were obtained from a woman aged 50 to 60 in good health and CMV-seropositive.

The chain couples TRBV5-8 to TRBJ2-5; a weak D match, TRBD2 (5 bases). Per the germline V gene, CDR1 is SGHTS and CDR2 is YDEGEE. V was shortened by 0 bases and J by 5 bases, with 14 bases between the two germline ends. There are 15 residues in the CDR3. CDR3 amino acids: CASSLAGVLGETQYF. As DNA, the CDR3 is TGTGCCAGCAGCTTGGCCGGGGTCTTAGGGGAGACCCAGTACTTC.

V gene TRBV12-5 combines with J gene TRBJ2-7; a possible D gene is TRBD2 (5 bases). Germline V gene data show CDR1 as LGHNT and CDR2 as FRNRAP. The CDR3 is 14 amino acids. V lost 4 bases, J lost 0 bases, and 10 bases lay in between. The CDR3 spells CASGSPGSSYEQYF. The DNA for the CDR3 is TGTGCTAGTGGTTCCCCGGGGAGCTCCTACGAGCAGTACTTC.

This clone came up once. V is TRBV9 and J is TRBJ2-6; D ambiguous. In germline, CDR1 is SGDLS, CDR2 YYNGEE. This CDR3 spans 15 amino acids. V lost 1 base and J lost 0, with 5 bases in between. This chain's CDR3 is CASSVMSSGANVLTF. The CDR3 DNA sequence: TGTGCCAGCAGCGTAATGAGCTCTGGGGCCAACGTCCTGACTTTC.

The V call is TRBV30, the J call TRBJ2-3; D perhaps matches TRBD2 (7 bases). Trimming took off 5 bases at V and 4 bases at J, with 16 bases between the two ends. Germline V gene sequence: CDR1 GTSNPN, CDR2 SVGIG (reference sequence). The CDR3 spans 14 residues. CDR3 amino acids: CAWSLGGASDTQYF. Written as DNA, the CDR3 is TGTGCCTGGTCCCTAGGGGGGGCTTCAGATACGCAGTATTTT.

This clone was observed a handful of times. CDR3 sequence: CASSRGAGETQYF. CDR3 in DNA: TGTGCCAGCAGCCGGGGGGCCGGGGAGACCCAGTACTTC. The chain combines TRBV7-3 with TRBJ2-5; D might be TRBD2 (7 bases). The germline V and J ends were trimmed by 5 bases and 5 bases, with 12 bases remaining between them. Germline lookup yields CDR1 SGHTA and CDR2 FQGTGA. This CDR3 has 13 residues.

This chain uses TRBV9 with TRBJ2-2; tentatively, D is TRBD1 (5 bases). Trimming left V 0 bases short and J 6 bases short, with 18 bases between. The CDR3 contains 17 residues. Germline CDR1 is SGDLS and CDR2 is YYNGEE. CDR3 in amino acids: CASSVDPPVTGPGELFF. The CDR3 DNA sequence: TGTGCCAGCAGCGTAGATCCCCCAGTAACAGGTCCCGGGGAGCTGTTTTTT.

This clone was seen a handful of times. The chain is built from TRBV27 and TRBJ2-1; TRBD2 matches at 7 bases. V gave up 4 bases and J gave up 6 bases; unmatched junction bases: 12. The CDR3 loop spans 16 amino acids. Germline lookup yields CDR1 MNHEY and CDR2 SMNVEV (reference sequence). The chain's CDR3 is CASSSLQRGNFNEQFF. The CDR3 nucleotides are TGTGCCAGCAGTTCCCTCCAGCGGGGAAATTTCAATGAGCAGTTCTTC.

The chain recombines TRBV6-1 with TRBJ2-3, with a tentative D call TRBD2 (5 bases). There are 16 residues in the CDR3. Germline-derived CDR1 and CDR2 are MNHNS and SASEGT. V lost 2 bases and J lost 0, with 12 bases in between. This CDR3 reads CASSERRGRSTDTQYF. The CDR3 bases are TGTGCCAGCAGTGAAAGGAGAGGGAGAAGCACAGATACGCAGTATTTT.

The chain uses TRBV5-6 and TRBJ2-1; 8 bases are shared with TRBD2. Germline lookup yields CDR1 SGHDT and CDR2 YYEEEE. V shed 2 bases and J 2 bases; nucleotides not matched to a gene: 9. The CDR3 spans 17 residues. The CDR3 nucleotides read TGTGCCAGCAGCTTTACGGGTAGCGGGGTCACCTACAATGAGCAGTTCTTC. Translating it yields CASSFTGSGVTYNEQFF.

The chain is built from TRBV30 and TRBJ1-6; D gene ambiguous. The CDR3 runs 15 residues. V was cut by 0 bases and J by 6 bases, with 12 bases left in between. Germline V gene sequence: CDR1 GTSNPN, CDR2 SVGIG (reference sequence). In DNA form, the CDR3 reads TGTGCCTGGAGTGTAGTTAACAGCCCTAATTCACCCCTCCACTTT. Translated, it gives CAWSVVNSPNSPLHF.

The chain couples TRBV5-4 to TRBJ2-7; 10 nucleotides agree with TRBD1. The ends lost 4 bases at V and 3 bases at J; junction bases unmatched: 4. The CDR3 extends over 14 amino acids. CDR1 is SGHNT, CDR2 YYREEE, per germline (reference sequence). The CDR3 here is CASSRTGGSYEQYF. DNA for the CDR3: TGTGCCAGCAGCCGGACAGGGGGGAGCTACGAGCAGTACTTC.

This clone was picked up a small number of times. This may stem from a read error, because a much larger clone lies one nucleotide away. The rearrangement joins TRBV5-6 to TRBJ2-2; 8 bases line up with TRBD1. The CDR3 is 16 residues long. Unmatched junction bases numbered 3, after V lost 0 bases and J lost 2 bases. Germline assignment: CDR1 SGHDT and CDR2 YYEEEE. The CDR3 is CASSLVDRENTGELFF. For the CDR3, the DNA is TGTGCCAGCAGCTTGGTGGACAGGGAAAACACCGGGGAGCTGTTTTTT. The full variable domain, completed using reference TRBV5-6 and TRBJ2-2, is DAGVTQSPTHLIKTRGQQVTLRCSPKSGHDTVSWYQQALGQGPQFIFQYYEEEERQRGNFPDRFSGHQFPNYSSELNVNALLLGDSALYLCASSLVDRENTGELFFGEGSRLTVL.

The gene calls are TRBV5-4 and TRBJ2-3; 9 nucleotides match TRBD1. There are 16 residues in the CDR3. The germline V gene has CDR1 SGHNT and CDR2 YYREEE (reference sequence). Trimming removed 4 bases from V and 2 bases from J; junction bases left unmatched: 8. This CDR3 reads CASSTSGTGLTDTQYF. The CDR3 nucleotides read TGTGCCAGCAGCACCTCCGGGACAGGGCTCACAGATACGCAGTATTTT.

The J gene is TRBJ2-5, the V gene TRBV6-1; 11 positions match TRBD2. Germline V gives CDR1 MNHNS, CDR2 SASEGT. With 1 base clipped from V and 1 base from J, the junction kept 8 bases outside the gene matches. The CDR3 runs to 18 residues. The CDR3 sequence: CASSEEGLAGGIQETQYF. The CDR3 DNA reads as TGTGCCAGCAGTGAAGAAGGGCTAGCGGGGGGTATCCAAGAGACCCAGTACTTC.

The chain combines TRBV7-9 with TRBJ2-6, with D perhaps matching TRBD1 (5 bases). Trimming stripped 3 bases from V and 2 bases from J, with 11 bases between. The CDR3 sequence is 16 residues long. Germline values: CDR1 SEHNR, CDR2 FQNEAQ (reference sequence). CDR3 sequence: CASSLGLGTGANVLTF. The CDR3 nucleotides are TGTGCCAGCAGCTTGGGGCTAGGAACTGGGGCCAACGTCCTGACTTTC.

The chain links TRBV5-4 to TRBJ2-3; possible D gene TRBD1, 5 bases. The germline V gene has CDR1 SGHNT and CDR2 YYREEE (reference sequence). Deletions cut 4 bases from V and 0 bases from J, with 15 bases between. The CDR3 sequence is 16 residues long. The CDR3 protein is CASSLRQKASTDTQYF. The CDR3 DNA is TGTGCCAGCAGCCTAAGACAGAAAGCTAGCACAGATACGCAGTATTTT.

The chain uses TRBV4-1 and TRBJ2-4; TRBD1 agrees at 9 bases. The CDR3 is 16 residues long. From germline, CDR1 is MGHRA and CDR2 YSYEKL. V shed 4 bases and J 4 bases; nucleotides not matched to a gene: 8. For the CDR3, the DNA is TGCGCCAGCAGCCCGGGACAGGGATCTGGGAAAAACATTCAGTACTTC. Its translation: CASSPGQGSGKNIQYF.

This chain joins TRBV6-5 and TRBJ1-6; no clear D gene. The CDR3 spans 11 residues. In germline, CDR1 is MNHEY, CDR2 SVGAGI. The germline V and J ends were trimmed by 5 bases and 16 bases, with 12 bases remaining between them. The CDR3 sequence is CASSESLRLHF. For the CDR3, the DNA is TGTGCCAGCAGTGAATCACTTCGGCTCCACTTT.

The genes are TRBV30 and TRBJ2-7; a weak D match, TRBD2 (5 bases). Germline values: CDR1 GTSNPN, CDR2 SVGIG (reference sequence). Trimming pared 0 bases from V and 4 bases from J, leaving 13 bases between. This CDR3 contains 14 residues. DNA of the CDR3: TGTGCCTGGAGTGTACGGGCCGGGATTTACGAGCAGTACTTC. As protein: CAWSVRAGIYEQYF.

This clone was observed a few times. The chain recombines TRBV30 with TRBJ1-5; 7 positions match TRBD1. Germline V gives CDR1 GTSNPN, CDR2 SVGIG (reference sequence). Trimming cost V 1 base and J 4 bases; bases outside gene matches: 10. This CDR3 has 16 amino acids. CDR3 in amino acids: CAWSGGTGTVNQPQHF. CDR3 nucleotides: TGTGCCTGGAGTGGGGGCACCGGGACAGTAAATCAGCCCCAGCATTTT.

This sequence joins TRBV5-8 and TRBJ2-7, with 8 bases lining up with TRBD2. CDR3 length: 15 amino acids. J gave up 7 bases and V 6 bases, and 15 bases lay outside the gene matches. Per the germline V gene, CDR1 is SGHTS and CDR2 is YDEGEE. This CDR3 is CASNSWTSRFSEQYF. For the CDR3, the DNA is TGTGCCAGCAACTCCTGGACTAGCCGTTTCTCGGAGCAGTACTTC.

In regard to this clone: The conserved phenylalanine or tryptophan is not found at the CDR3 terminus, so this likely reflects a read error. This chain's CDR3 is CASSPSQGAGDYGYTL. CDR3 DNA sequence: TGTGCCAGCAGTCCGTCACAGGGGGCGGGAGACTATGGCTACACCCTC. V usage is TRBV28 and J usage is TRBJ1-2; 9 bases are a match to TRBD1. This CDR3 has 16 residues. The germline V gene has CDR1 MDHEN and CDR2 SYDVKM. The trim removed 5 bases at V and 3 bases at J, leaving 10 bases unmatched.

The CDR3: CASSMSRGSEETQYF. CDR3 nucleotides: TGTGCCAGTAGTATGAGTAGGGGGAGTGAGGAGACCCAGTACTTC. This chain links TRBV19 with TRBJ2-5, with D maybe TRBD1 (6 bases). Germline CDR1 and CDR2: LNHDA and SQIVND (reference sequence). This CDR3 is 15 amino acids long. The V gene lost 3 bases and the J gene lost 5 bases, with 16 bases spanning the gap.

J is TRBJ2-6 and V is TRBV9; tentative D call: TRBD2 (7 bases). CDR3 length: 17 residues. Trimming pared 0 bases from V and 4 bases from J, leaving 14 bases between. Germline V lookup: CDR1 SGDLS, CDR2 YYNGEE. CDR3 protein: CASSVAPGGLGANVLTF. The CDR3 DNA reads TGTGCCAGCAGCGTAGCTCCCGGGGGGCTCGGGGCCAACGTCCTGACTTTC.

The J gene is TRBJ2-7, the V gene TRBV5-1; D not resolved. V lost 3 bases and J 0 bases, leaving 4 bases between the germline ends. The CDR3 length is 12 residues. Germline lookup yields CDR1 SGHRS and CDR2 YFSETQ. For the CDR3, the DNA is TGCGCCAGCAGCTCTTACTCCTACGAGCAGTACTTC. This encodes CASSSYSYEQYF.

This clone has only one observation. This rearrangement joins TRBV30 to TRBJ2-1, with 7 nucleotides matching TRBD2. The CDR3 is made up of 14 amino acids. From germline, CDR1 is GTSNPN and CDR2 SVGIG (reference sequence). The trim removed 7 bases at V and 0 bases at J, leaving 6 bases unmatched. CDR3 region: CASTGGGSYNEQFF. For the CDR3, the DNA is TGTGCCTCAACTGGGGGGGGCTCCTACAATGAGCAGTTCTTC.

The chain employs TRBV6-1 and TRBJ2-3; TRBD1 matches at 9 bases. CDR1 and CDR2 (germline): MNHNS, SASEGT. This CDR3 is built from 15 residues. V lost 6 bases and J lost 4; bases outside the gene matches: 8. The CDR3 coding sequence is TGTGCCAGCAGCACCGGGACAGGGCTCTCAGATACGCAGTATTTT. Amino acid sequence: CASSTGTGLSDTQYF.